This TCR beta chain stems from a study of T cells after yellow fever vaccination. From the 5' RACE reads, TCRdb called clonotypes with MiXCR, one entry per CDR3 protein. The table has a few hundred thousand distinct CDR3 sequences, roughly 5.2% seen once. Per germline, CDR1 SGDLS and CDR2 YYNGEE. The CDR3 totals 16 residues. Trimming cost V 4 bases and J 2 bases, with 18 bases left between them. This clonotype was sampled from a young man who received the YFV17D yellow fever vaccine. The source was CD4+ T cells sorted from PBMCs, collected on the day of the yellow fever booster vaccination. The V gene is TRBV9, the J gene TRBJ1-2; TRBD1 might be the D (6 bases). CDR3: CASSPNPGGQNYGYTF. The CDR3 coding sequence is TGTGCCAGCAGCCCTAACCCCGGGGGGCAGAACTATGGCTACACCTTC.